The 19 T cell receptor beta chains below were found in one sample sequenced in a study of CD8 T cells in ankylosing spondylitis. A single record per CDR3 protein comes from TCRdb applying MiXCR to the 5' RACE reads. The sample includes 200,000 to 250,000 distinct CDR3 sequences, over 30% of them seen just once. Material: blood, either unsorted or a sorted T cell fraction (not recorded which). These receptors were collected from a male donor with ankylosing spondylitis or in good health (not recorded which).

The chain carries TRBV5-5 and TRBJ1-2; possible D gene TRBD1, 5 bases. Between the trimmed V and J ends, which lost 4 bases and 8 bases, there was a span of 15 bases. The CDR3 consists of 13 residues. The V gene's germline CDR1 is SGHKS and CDR2 YYEKEE (reference sequence). The CDR3 nucleotides read TGTGCCAGCAGCCCCAGGGACGCCACCGGCTACACCTTC. Translation gives CASSPRDATGYTF.

This clonotype was observed a handful of times. The V gene is TRBV9, the J gene TRBJ2-5; weak D call: TRBD2 (5 bases). CDR1 is SGDLS, CDR2 YYNGEE, per germline. The CDR3 is 15 amino acids. Trimming shortened V by 3 bases and J by 2 bases, and 14 bases separated the two germline ends. CDR3 nucleotide sequence: TGTGCCAGCAGCGCTACTAACGGGGTGCAAGAGACCCAGTACTTC. This translates into CASSATNGVQETQYF.

This clonotype was picked up a small number of times. The V and J genes are TRBV5-4 and TRBJ2-3; 9 bases line up with TRBD2. The J segment lost 5 bases and the V segment lost 2 bases, leaving 3 bases of the junction unmatched. Germline V gives CDR1 SGHNT, CDR2 YYREEE (reference sequence). CDR3 length: 14 residues. CDR3 region: CASSFSSGGDTQYF. The CDR3 DNA sequence: TGTGCCAGCAGCTTCAGTAGCGGGGGAGATACGCAGTATTTT.

This clonotype appeared a few times. DNA for the CDR3: TGTGCCAGCAGCCCGACAGGGACCCCGGAGACCCAGTACTTC. This codes for CASSPTGTPETQYF. The rearrangement joins TRBV5-6 to TRBJ2-5; the match to TRBD1 covers 7 bases. J gave up 5 bases and V 4 bases, and 8 bases lay outside the gene matches. CDR3 length equals 14 residues. Germline V gene data show CDR1 as SGHDT and CDR2 as YYEEEE.

The CDR3 region has the DNA TGTGCCAGCAGCTTAAGGGAGGAGCAGTACTTC. It specifies CASSLREEQYF. The chain links TRBV7-2 to TRBJ2-7; possible D gene TRBD2, 5 bases. Germline V gene sequence: CDR1 SGHTA, CDR2 FQGNSA. V was cut by 2 bases and J by 7 bases, with 6 bases left in between. There are 11 residues in the CDR3.

This clonotype showed up just a few times. This chain joins TRBV5-1 and TRBJ2-3, with D possibly matching TRBD2 (6 bases). Trimming left V 0 bases short and J 1 base short, with 9 bases between. The CDR3 length is 15 residues. CDR1 SGHRS and CDR2 YFSETQ come from the germline V gene. CDR3 sequence reads: CASSLAGSRTDTQYF. The CDR3 DNA follows: TGCGCCAGCAGCTTGGCCGGGAGTCGCACAGATACGCAGTATTTT.

The chain couples TRBV20-1 to TRBJ1-3; D remains unclear. The V gene lost 5 bases and the J gene lost 1 base, with 21 bases spanning the gap. CDR3 length: 17 residues. Germline loops: CDR1 DFQATT, CDR2 SNEGSKA (reference sequence). CDR3 region: CSASRHILGLSGNTIYF. CDR3 bases: TGCAGTGCTTCCCGACACATCCTGGGCCTTTCTGGAAACACCATATATTTT.

This clonotype was seen only once. J is TRBJ2-7 and V is TRBV5-6; D possibly uses TRBD1 or TRBD2 (6 bases each). Germline-derived CDR1 and CDR2 are SGHDT and YYEEEE. The CDR3 contains 15 residues. V shed 1 base and J shed 3 bases, with 14 bases lying between them. CDR3 loop: CASSLTWGAVYEQYF. The CDR3 nucleotides are TGTGCCAGCAGCTTGACGTGGGGGGCCGTCTACGAGCAGTACTTC.

The rearrangement joins TRBV12-3 or TRBV12-4 to TRBJ2-7; 7 bases are a match to TRBD2. After removal of 5 bases from V and 0 bases from J, the junction contained 10 bases not matched to a gene. The CDR3 extends over 16 amino acids. The CDR3 reads CASSPARASGSYEQYF. The CDR3 coding sequence is TGTGCCAGCAGTCCCGCGCGGGCTAGCGGCTCCTACGAGCAGTACTTC.

The chain combines TRBV6-1 with TRBJ1-2; 9 nucleotides line up with TRBD1. Unmatched junction bases numbered 11, after V lost 10 bases and J lost 8 bases. Germline V gives CDR1 MNHNS, CDR2 SASEGT. The CDR3 spans 13 residues. The DNA for the CDR3 is TGTGCCACCCGGGGACAGGGACTAGGGGGCTACACCTTC. Translated, it gives CATRGQGLGGYTF.

This CDR3 is CASSKPGPLDEQYF. The CDR3 nucleotides read TGTGCCAGCAGTAAACCGGGACCACTGGACGAGCAGTACTTC. This chain joins TRBV12-3 or TRBV12-4 and TRBJ2-7, with D possibly called TRBD1 or TRBD2 (5 bases each). The CDR3 runs to 14 residues. V was pared by 5 bases and J by 5 bases, with 16 bases between.

This clonotype turned up a few times. The chain is built from TRBV27 and TRBJ2-4; D gene unclear. Germline V gene lookup returns CDR1 MNHEY and CDR2 SMNVEV (reference sequence). Trimming cost V 5 bases and J 0 bases, with 17 bases left between them. The CDR3 extends over 17 amino acids. In DNA, the CDR3 is TGTGCCAGCAGTGCCTCCAGGTCAAGGTTAGCCAAAAACATTCAGTACTTC. Its protein product is CASSASRSRLAKNIQYF.

This chain joins TRBV20-1 and TRBJ2-7; D might be TRBD1 (5 bases). The CDR3 is 12 residues long. V was pared by 6 bases and J by 3 bases, with 12 bases between. Germline V gives CDR1 DFQATT, CDR2 SNEGSKA (reference sequence). CDR3 region: CSAVQGDYEQYF. The CDR3 DNA reads as TGCAGTGCGGTGCAGGGTGACTACGAGCAGTACTTC.

The chain joins TRBV9 to TRBJ2-3; TRBD2 agrees at 9 bases. CDR1 and CDR2 from the germline V gene are SGDLS and YYNGEE. J gave up 4 bases and V 3 bases, and 6 bases lay outside the gene matches. This CDR3 comprises 15 residues. Here the CDR3 reads CASSEETSGSDTQYF. The CDR3 DNA reads TGTGCCAGCAGCGAAGAGACTAGCGGATCAGATACGCAGTATTTT.

This clonotype came up a few times. V and J are TRBV6-5 and TRBJ2-1, with D uncertain. This CDR3 spans 14 amino acids. CDR1 is MNHEY, CDR2 SVGAGI, per germline. V gave up 0 bases and J gave up 2 bases, with 5 bases separating them. The CDR3 spells CASSYSTAYNEQFF. The CDR3 nucleotides are TGTGCCAGCAGTTACTCTACTGCCTACAATGAGCAGTTCTTC.

This clonotype was detected a few times. The chain recombines TRBV18 with TRBJ2-5; no clear D gene. Germline values: CDR1 KGHSH, CDR2 LQKENI. Trimming shortened V by 3 bases and J by 5 bases, and 4 bases separated the two germline ends. This CDR3 is built from 11 residues. Here the CDR3 DNA reads TGTGCCAGCTCACCGTCCGAGACCCAGTACTTC. As protein: CASSPSETQYF.

The chain employs TRBV12-3 or TRBV12-4 and TRBJ2-1; tentative D call: TRBD2 (7 bases). Trimming took 6 bases from V and 14 from J, leaving 26 bases between them. CDR3 length: 15 residues. CDR3 in amino acids: CASRPDIAGGPREFF. CDR3 in DNA: TGTGCCAGCAGGCCGGACATCGCCGGGGGGCCCAGGGAGTTCTTC.

The chain joins TRBV20-1 to TRBJ1-2; tentative D call: TRBD1 (6 bases). The CDR3 consists of 16 residues. Trimming left V 1 base short and J 2 bases short, with 17 bases between. Germline V gene sequence: CDR1 DFQATT, CDR2 SNEGSKA (reference sequence). CDR3 in amino acids: CSARALSGHINYGYTF. The CDR3 nucleotides read TGCAGTGCTAGAGCTTTATCGGGACATATAAACTATGGCTACACCTTC.

This chain links TRBV20-1 with TRBJ1-1; tentatively, D is TRBD1 (6 bases). Germline CDR1 is DFQATT and CDR2 is SNEGSKA (reference sequence). The length of the CDR3 is 13 residues. V lost 6 bases and J lost 6, with 17 bases in between. The CDR3 coding sequence is TGCAGTGCCCCCTTAACAGGGACCTCTGAAGCTTTCTTT. This translates into CSAPLTGTSEAFF.